Listed here is a single TCR beta chain. The antigen remains undetermined. Documented time point: week 35, safety follow-up. In the vaccine, a single dose held 300 ug of the mutant IDH1 20-mer peptide, along with topical imiquimod. Germline V gives CDR1 SGHTA, CDR2 FQGNSA. Trimming cost V 0 bases and J 3 bases, with 9 bases left between them. CDR3 length: 16 amino acids. The sample belongs to a study of a mutant IDH1 vaccine in newly diagnosed glioma. TCRdb's copy holds only in-frame clones and misses some; the assay was immunoSEQ multiplex PCR. The data hold just under 70,000 clones, with approximately 88% observed a single time.

The V and J genes are TRBV7-2 and TRBJ1-6, with a possible D match to TRBD1 (5 bases). The source is a man younger than 35 with glioma. The starting material was PBMCs, obtained from a glioma patient whose treatment included an IDH1 peptide vaccine. CDR3 sequence (DNA): TGTGCCAGCAGCTTAGCGGGACTGCTCTATAATTCACCCCTCCACTTT. Protein product: CASSLAGLLYNSPLHF.